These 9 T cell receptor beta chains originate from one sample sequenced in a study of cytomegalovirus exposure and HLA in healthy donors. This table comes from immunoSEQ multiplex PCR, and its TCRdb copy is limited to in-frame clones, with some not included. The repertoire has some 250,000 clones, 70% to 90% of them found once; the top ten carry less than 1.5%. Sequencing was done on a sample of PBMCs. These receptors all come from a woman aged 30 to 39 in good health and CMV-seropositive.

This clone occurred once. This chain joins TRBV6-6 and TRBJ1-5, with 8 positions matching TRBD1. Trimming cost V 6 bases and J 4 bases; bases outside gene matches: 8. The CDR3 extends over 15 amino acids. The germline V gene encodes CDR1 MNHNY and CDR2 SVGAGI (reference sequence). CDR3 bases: TGTGCCAGCAGACTTACAGGGGGGGGAAATCAGCCCCAGCATTTT. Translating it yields CASRLTGGGNQPQHF.

The CDR3 loop is CASSLGLAKSSYEQYF. The CDR3 DNA sequence: TGTGCCAGCAGTCTTGGACTAGCGAAGAGCTCCTACGAGCAGTACTTC. The chain couples TRBV27 to TRBJ2-7, with 9 positions matching TRBD2. CDR1 is MNHEY and CDR2 is SMNVEV in the germline V gene (reference sequence). The length of the CDR3 is 16 residues. V was clipped by 5 bases and J by 0 bases; unmatched bases: 8.

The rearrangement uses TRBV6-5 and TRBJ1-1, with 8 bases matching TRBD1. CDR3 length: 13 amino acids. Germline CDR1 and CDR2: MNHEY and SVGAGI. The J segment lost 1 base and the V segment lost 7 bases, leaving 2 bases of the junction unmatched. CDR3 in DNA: TGTGCCAGCAACAGGGGGAAGAACACTGAAGCTTTCTTT. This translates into CASNRGKNTEAFF.

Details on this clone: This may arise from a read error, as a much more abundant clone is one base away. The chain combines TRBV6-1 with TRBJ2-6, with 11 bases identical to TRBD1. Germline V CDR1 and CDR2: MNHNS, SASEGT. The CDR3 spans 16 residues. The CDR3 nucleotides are TGTGTCAGCAGTGGGACAGGGGGCTCTGGGGCCAACGTCCTGACTTTC. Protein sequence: CVSSGTGGSGANVLTF.

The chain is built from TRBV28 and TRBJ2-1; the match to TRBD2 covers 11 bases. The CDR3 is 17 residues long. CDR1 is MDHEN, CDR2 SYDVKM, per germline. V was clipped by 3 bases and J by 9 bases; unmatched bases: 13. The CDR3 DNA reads TGTGCCAGCAGTTTTTCTCGAGTAGCGGGAGGGTTTGGTGAGCAGTTCTTC. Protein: CASSFSRVAGGFGEQFF.

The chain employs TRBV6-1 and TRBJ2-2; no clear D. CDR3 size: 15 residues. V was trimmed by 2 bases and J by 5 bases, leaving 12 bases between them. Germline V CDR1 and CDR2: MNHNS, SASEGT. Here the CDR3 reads CASSERSPGTGELFF. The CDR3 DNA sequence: TGTGCCAGCAGTGAACGGAGCCCCGGAACCGGGGAGCTGTTTTTT.

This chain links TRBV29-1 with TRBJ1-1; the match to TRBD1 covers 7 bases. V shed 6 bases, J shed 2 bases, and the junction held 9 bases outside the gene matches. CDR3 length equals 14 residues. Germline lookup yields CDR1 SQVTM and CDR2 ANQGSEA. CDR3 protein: CSVDRDSYNTEAFF. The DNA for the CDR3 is TGCAGCGTGGACCGGGACAGCTATAACACTGAAGCTTTCTTT.

Here the CDR3 reads CASSPRTSWGETQYF. CDR3 in DNA: TGTGCCAGCAGCCCTCGGACTAGCTGGGGAGAGACCCAGTACTTC. V is TRBV11-3 and J is TRBJ2-5; TRBD2 aligns across 8 bases. After removal of 5 bases from V and 4 bases from J, the junction contained 9 bases not matched to a gene. Germline lookup yields CDR1 SGHNT and CDR2 YENEEA. The CDR3 runs to 15 residues.

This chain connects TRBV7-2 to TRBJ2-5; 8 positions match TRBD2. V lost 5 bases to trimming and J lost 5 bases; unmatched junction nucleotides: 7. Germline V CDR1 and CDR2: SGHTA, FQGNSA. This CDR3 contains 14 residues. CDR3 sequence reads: CASSPGGSLETQYF. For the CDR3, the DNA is TGTGCCAGCAGCCCGGGGGGGTCTTTGGAGACCCAGTACTTC.